A selection of T cell receptor beta chains follows, all from one sample in a study of cytomegalovirus exposure and HLA in healthy donors. The repertoire was sequenced with immunoSEQ multiplex PCR; TCRdb's copy has only in-frame clones and lacks some. The sample has 200,000 or so clones; 75% to 90% are singletons. Specimen: PBMCs. The receptors shown here come from a man aged 40-55 years in good health and CMV-seropositive. CDR3s include the opening cysteine and the closing phenylalanine or tryptophan. The D gene is left open where the match is weak. Clone size is shown for a subset of rows, as once, few, many or a class of expanded clone.

>.|TRBD2|TRBV7-6|TRBJ2-7
TGTGCCAGCAGCCAGGCCGGGGGGGCCTCCGAGCAGTACTTC
CASSQAGGASEQYF
>.|TRBD2|TRBV5-4|TRBJ2-3
TGTGCCAGCAGCCCCCCGGGACTAGCGGGGGGGCCCTATACGCAGTATTTT
CASSPPGLAGGPYTQYF
>.|TRBD1|TRBV7-2|TRBJ2-5
TGTGCCAGCAGCTTCAGGGACAGCCAAGAGACCCAGTACTTC
CASSFRDSQETQYF
>few|.|TRBV11-3|TRBJ2-1
TGTGCCAGCAGTCTAGCTCCGACCTACAATGAGCAGTTCTTC
CASSLAPTYNEQFF
>.|TRBD1|TRBV19|TRBJ1-5
TGTGCCAGTAGGGACAGGACTTTGGCTCAGCCCCAGCATTTT
CASRDRTLAQPQHF
>.|.|TRBV6-5|TRBJ2-4
TGTGCCAGCAGTTCCCAGCGTATCAAAAACATTCAGTACTTC
CASSSQRIKNIQYF
>.|.|TRBV7-2|TRBJ2-1
TGTGCCAGCAGCTTAAGGGGGGGGAGTGAGCAGTTCTTC
CASSLRGGSEQFF
>.|TRBD2|TRBV10-1|TRBJ2-3
TGCGCCAGCAGGCTGGGGGGGGAACGCACAGATACGCAGTATTTT
CASRLGGERTDTQYF
>.|.|TRBV5-1|TRBJ2-7
TGCGCCAGCAGCCGCTCGGCAGGGCTTGGCGAGCAGTACTTC
CASSRSAGLGEQYF
>.|.|TRBV20-1|TRBJ1-2
TGCAGTGCTAGTGCGTTCGGCTACACCTTC
CSASAFGYTF
>once|.|TRBV6-6|TRBJ1-1
TGTGCCAGCAGTTACTCGGGGCAGGTGAACACTGAAGCTTTCTTT
CASSYSGQVNTEAFF
>once|.|TRBV7-9|TRBJ1-1
TGTGCCAGCAGCCCGCGGGCACACGAGAAGATGAACACTGAAGCTTTCTTT
CASSPRAHEKMNTEAFF
>few|TRBD1|TRBV19|TRBJ2-7
TGTGCCAGTAGTATCAGTCACCCGGGACAGGCATCCTACGAGCAGTACTTC
CASSISHPGQASYEQYF
>.|TRBD2|TRBV5-4|TRBJ2-5
TGTGCCAGTAGTACTAGCGAGCAAGAGACCCAGTACTTC
CASSTSEQETQYF
>.|TRBD1|TRBV7-2|TRBJ1-4
TGTGCCAGCAGCCCGGGACAGGGTGGGGAAAAACTGTTTTTT
CASSPGQGGEKLFF
>.|.|TRBV19|TRBJ1-5
TGTGCTGCTAGTCGGGAATGGGATCAGCCCCAGCATTTT
CAASREWDQPQHF
>.|.|TRBV2|TRBJ2-2
TGTGCCAGCAGTGGGACAGCGAACACCGGGGAGCTGTTTTTT
CASSGTANTGELFF
>few|TRBD2|TRBV5-1|TRBJ2-2
TGCGCCAGCAGCTTAATAGCGGGGGACACCGGGGAGCTGTTTTTT
CASSLIAGDTGELFF
>.|TRBD1|TRBV6-1|TRBJ1-3
TGTGCCAGCAGTGTGGGACAGAACTCTGGAAACACCATATATTTT
CASSVGQNSGNTIYF
>.|TRBD1|TRBV19|TRBJ2-2
TGTGCCAGTAGGACCGGGACAGGGTGGGCCGGGGAGCTGTTTTTT
CASRTGTGWAGELFF
>.|.|TRBV21-1|TRBJ1-6
TGTGCCAGCAGCATGGACAGGGAACAGAGGGGCTCACCCCTCCACTTT
CASSMDREQRGSPLHF
>once|.|TRBV7-9|TRBJ1-2
TGTGCCAGCAGCCTACCGCCAAACAGCTATGGCTACACCTTC
CASSLPPNSYGYTF
>.|.|TRBV15|TRBJ2-7
TGTGCCACCAGCAGAGACAGGGGTTCCTACGAGCAGTACTTC
CATSRDRGSYEQYF
>.|TRBD1|TRBV29-1|TRBJ2-3
TGCAGCGTACTGGGACAGCGGGATACGCAGTATTTT
CSVLGQRDTQYF
>few|.|TRBV10-3|TRBJ2-2
TGTGCCATCAGTGATAGGGGGAACACCGGGGAGCTGTTTTTT
CAISDRGNTGELFF
>few|.|TRBV28|TRBJ1-1
TGTGCCAGCAGTTTATTGGGCAACACTGAAGCTTTCTTT
CASSLLGNTEAFF
>few|.|TRBV4-1|TRBJ2-7
TGCGCCAGCAGCCAAGTTTCCAGGGCGAGTGAGCAGTACTTC
CASSQVSRASEQYF
>.|.|TRBV28|TRBJ2-3
TGTGCCAGCAGTTTATCCACAGGGCTTCAGCAGTATTTT
CASSLSTGLQQYF
>.|.|TRBV19|TRBJ2-7
TGTGCCAGTAGTATAGATGGGACACCTCTACCCGAGCAGTACTTC
CASSIDGTPLPEQYF
>.|TRBD1|TRBV11-2|TRBJ1-2
TGTGCCAGCAGCTTAGGGTTCGGACAGGGGAAGGGCTACACCTTC
CASSLGFGQGKGYTF
>few|TRBD1|TRBV11-3|TRBJ1-4
TGTGCCAGCAGCACTAGTCGGGACAGGGGTTCCCGCGGTGAAAAACTGTTTTTT
CASSTSRDRGSRGEKLFF
>.|TRBD1|TRBV7-9|TRBJ2-3
TGTGCCAGCAGCTTAGCCCGGGACAGGGGTTCAGATACGCAGTATTTT
CASSLARDRGSDTQYF
>.|TRBD2|TRBV25-1|TRBJ2-2
TGTGCCAGCAGTGCCAGCGGGGCTCCAAGGACCGGGGAGCTGTTTTTT
CASSASGAPRTGELFF
>.|.|TRBV6-5|TRBJ1-5
TGTGCCAGCAGTTCCGGGTTCTATAGCAATCAGCCCCAGCATTTT
CASSSGFYSNQPQHF
>.|.|TRBV30|TRBJ1-6
TGTGCCTGGAGCCATCCGGGGCAGGGGAATTCACCCCTCCACTTT
CAWSHPGQGNSPLHF
>.|TRBD2|TRBV5-1|TRBJ2-3
TGCGCCAGCAGCTCGACGGGACTAGCGGGTTTATACCCGCAGTATTTT
CASSSTGLAGLYPQYF
>.|TRBD1|TRBV7-8|TRBJ1-5
TGTGCCAGCAGCTTACCGGGACAGGGTTCTCAGCCCCAGCATTTT
CASSLPGQGSQPQHF
>.|.|TRBV28|TRBJ2-3
TGTGCCAGTTGCGTCCCCCATTTGATTACGCAGTATTTT
CASCVPHLITQYF
>.|.|TRBV30|TRBJ2-7
TGTGCCTCCAACAGGGCCTCCTACGAGCAGTACTTC
CASNRASYEQYF
>.|.|TRBV5-1|TRBJ2-3
TGCGCCAGCATGAGCGGCACAGATACGCAGTATTTT
CASMSGTDTQYF
>.|.|TRBV19|TRBJ1-2
TGTGCCAGTAGTCCCCCGGGACACGTCGGAGGCTACACCTTC
CASSPPGHVGGYTF
>.|TRBD2|TRBV15|TRBJ2-7
TGTGCCACCAGCAGAGGGGGGGGAGGTCGAGGGGAGCAGTACTTC
CATSRGGGGRGEQYF
>few|TRBD2|TRBV28|TRBJ2-1
TGTGCCGCCGTAGCGGGGGGGAGTTACAATGAGCAGTTCTTC
CAAVAGGSYNEQFF
>.|TRBD2|TRBV9|TRBJ2-2
TGTGCCAGCAGCGTCCCTACTAGCGGGGACGGCACCGGGGAGCTGTTTTTT
CASSVPTSGDGTGELFF
>.|.|TRBV18|TRBJ2-1
TGTGCCAGCTCACCCCGAGGGGCAGGGGGGTCTCTCTACAATGAGCAGTTCTTC
CASSPRGAGGSLYNEQFF
>.|TRBD1|TRBV4-2|TRBJ1-2
TGTGCCAGCAGTGATGCGGGGGACAGGTTCTCGGGTAACTATGGCTACACCTTC
CASSDAGDRFSGNYGYTF
>.|.|TRBV4-3|TRBJ2-2
TGCGCCAGCAGCCCCGGGACTCTCCTCACCGGGGAGCTGTTTTTT
CASSPGTLLTGELFF
>.|.|TRBV18|TRBJ1-5
TGTGCCAGCTCCCCAGGACAGCCGAATAGCAATCAGCCCCAGCATTTT
CASSPGQPNSNQPQHF
>few|TRBD1|TRBV7-9|TRBJ2-7
TGTGCCAGCAGCGGTGGACAGGGGACCTACGAGCAGTACTTC
CASSGGQGTYEQYF
>.|.|TRBV5-1|TRBJ1-2
TGCGCCAGCAGCCCGACAGACAGCTATGGCTACACCTTC
CASSPTDSYGYTF
>.|.|TRBV28|TRBJ2-4
TGTGCCAGCAGTTTCTCCCCTTCCCGAGCCAAAAACATTCAGTACTTC
CASSFSPSRAKNIQYF
>.|TRBD2|TRBV27|TRBJ2-1
TGTGCCAGCAGTATGTCGCCCCCTCGGACTAGCGGGGGTTCCTACAATGAGCAGTTCTTC
CASSMSPPRTSGGSYNEQFF
>once|.|TRBV15|TRBJ2-5
TGTGCCACCAGCAGAGTAGGGAACAGGGCCCAAGAGACCCAGTACTTC
CATSRVGNRAQETQYF
>.|.|TRBV11-3|TRBJ2-2
TGTGCCAGCAGCTTACCAGGGACGAACACCGGGGAGCTGTTTTTT
CASSLPGTNTGELFF
>.|.|TRBV18|TRBJ1-4
TGTGCCAGCTCACCGACTCGCGGGGTTGAATGGGAAAAACTGTTTTTT
CASSPTRGVEWEKLFF
>.|TRBD1|TRBV7-2|TRBJ1-1
TGTGCCAGCAGCCTAGAAGGGACAGGGTTCACTGAAGCTTTCTTT
CASSLEGTGFTEAFF